This T cell receptor (beta chain) is from a study of T cell responses to AZD1222 COVID-19 vaccine. The table came from immunoSEQ multiplex PCR; TCRdb's copy has only in-frame clones and leaves some out. The table shows 60,000 to 90,000 clones, with roughly 84% occurring only once. Study-level findings and limits: Recipients of AZD1222 seropositive at baseline numbered only 6 or 7.

V was trimmed by 7 bases and J by 6 bases, leaving 13 bases between them. The CDR3 spans 12 residues. CDR1 is LNHNV, CDR2 YYDKDF, per germline (reference sequence). As regards this clone: Its antigen is as yet unknown.

This receptor was identified in an adult who received the AZD1222 COVID-19 vaccine. The chain carries TRBV15 and TRBJ2-7; D is uncertain. The input for sequencing was peripheral blood, taken 28 days after the second AZD1222 dose. Here the CDR3 reads CATILRVSEQYF. CDR3 DNA sequence: TGTGCCACCATCCTTCGGGTAAGCGAGCAGTACTTC.